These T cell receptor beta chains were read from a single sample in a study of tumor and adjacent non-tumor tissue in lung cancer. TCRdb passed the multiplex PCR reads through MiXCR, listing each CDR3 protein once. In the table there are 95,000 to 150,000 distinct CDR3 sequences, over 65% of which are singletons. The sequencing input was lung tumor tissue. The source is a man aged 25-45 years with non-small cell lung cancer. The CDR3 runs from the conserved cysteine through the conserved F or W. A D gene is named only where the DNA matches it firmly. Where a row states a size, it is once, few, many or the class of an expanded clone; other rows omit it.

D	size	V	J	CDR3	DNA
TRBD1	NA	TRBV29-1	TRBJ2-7	CNVHEPGTAYELYF	TGCAACGTACACGAACCCGGGACAGCCTACGAGCTGTACTTC
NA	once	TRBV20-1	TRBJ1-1	CSACRGPEASF	TGTAGTGCTTGTAGGGGACCTGAAGCTTCCTTT
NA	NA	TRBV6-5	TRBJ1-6	CVSNYPTRTVLSPLHF	TGTGTCAGCAATTACCCGACGCGGACAGTACTTTCACCCCTCCACTTT
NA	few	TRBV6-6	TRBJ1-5	CAGRWGHPPNQPQHF	TGTGCCGGCCGATGGGGACACCCCCCCAATCAGCCCCAGCATTTT
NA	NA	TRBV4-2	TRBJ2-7	CASGPVPESDYEQYF	TGTGCCAGCGGCCCCGTCCCGGAGTCGGACTACGAGCAGTACTTC
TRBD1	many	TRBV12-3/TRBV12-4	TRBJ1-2	CASSWTGTYGYTF	TGTGCCAGCAGTTGGACAGGGACCTATGGCTACACCTTC
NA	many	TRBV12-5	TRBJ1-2	CASGSAEEGYYGYTF	TGTGCTAGTGGTTCCGCAGAGGAGGGGTACTATGGCTACACCTTC
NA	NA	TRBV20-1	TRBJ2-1	CSARAMGDYNEQFF	TGCAGTGCTAGAGCCATGGGAGACTACAATGAGCAGTTCTTC
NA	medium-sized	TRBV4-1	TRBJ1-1	CASSQEPGTLNTEAFF	TGCGCCAGCAGCCAAGAGCCCGGGACATTGAACACTGAAGCTTTCTTT
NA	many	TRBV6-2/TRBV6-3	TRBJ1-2	CASSDHFNYGYTF	TGTGCCAGCTCTGACCACTTTAACTATGGCTACACCTTC
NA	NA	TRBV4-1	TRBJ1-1	CASSQGLLAPNTDAFF	TGCGCCAGCAGCCAAGGGTTGCTGGCACCTAACACTGATGCGTTCTTT
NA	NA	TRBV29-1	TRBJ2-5	CSVDLFQGGQETQYF	TGCAGCGTTGACTTGTTCCAGGGAGGTCAGGAGACTCAGTACTTC
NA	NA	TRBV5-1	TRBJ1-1	CASSARQVNTEAFF	TGCGCCAGCAGCGCACGACAGGTGAACACTGAAGCTTTCTTT
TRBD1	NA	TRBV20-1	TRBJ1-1	CSALNRGMVNTEAFF	TGCAGTGCTTTGAACAGGGGCATGGTGAACACTGAAGCTTTCTTT
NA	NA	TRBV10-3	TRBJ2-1	CATKKWGGEESYNEQFF	TGTGCCACTAAAAAGTGGGGCGGGGAGGAATCCTACAATGAGCAGTTCTTC
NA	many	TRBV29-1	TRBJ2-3	CSASGHGLLTDTQYF	TGCAGCGCTTCGGGACACGGGCTCCTCACAGATACGCAGTATTTT
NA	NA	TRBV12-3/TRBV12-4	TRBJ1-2	CVSSQGHGSYGYTF	TGTGTCAGCAGTCAGGGACACGGGAGCTATGGCTACACCTTC
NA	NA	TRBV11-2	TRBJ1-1	CASSLDLGRAGMNTEAFF	TGTGCCAGCAGCTTAGATTTGGGACGGGCTGGAATGAACACAGAAGCTTTCTTT
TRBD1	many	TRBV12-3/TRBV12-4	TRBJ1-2	CASSSPDRGLAYTF	TGTGCCAGCAGTTCCCCCGACAGGGGGCTCGCCTACACCTTC
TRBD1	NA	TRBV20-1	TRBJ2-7	CNASGTGGRRHKQYF	TGCAATGCTAGCGGGACAGGGGGGAGAAGGCACAAGCAGTACTTC
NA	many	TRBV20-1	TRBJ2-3	CSALTPQWVGSTDTQYF	TGCAGTGCCCTGACTCCCCAATGGGTGGGGAGCACAGATACGCAGTATTTT
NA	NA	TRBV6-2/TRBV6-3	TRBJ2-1	CASSYLVERFF	TGTGCCAGCAGTTACTTGGTAGAGCGGTTCTTC
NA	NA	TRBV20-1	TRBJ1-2	CSASDFRDYDYTF	TGCAGTGCTAGTGACTTCAGGGACTATGACTACACCTTC
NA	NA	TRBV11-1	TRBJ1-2	CASSPNYGSNKGYIF	TGTGCCAGTAGCCCAAATTATGGGTCGAACAAAGGCTACATCTTC
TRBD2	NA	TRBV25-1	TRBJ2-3	CANSVGTSGPGTQYF	TGTGCCAACAGTGTAGGGACTAGCGGTCCGGGCACGCAGTATTTT
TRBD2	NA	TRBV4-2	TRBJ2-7	CISSQEASGESLYF	TGTATCAGCAGTCAAGAGGCTAGCGGGGAGTCGTTATACTTC
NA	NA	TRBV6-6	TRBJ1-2	CASSKGTTGTAYGYIF	TGTGCCAGCAGTAAAGGGACCACCGGGACCGCTTATGGCTACATCTTC
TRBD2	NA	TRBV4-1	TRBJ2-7	CASSQDETGGTYERCF	TGCGCCAGCAGCCAAGATGAGACGGGAGGTACGTACGAGCGCTGCTTC
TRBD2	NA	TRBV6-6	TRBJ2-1	CTSSSGTSGASSYNEQLF	TGTACTAGCAGTTCCGGGACTAGCGGGGCAAGCTCCTACAATGAGCAGTTATTC
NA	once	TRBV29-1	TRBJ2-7	CGGLVGAQYF	TGCGGCGGCCTAGTCGGCGCGCAGTACTTC
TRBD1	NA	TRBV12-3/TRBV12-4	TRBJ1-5	CVSSLGQGSQPQHF	TGTGTCAGCAGTTTAGGACAGGGCAGTCAGCCCCAGCATTTT